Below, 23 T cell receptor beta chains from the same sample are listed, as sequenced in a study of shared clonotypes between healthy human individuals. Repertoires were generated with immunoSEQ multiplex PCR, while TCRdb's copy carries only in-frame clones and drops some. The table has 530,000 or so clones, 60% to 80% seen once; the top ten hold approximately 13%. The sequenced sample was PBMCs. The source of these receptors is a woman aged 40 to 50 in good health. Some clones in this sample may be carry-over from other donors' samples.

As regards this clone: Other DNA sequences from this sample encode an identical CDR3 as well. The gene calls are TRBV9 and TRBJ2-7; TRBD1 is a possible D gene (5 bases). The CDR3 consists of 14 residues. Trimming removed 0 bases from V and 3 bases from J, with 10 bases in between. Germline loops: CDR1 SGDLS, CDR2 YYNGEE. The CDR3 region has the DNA TGTGCCAGCAGCGTAGGGGGCCCCGACTACGAGCAGTACTTC. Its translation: CASSVGGPDYEQYF.

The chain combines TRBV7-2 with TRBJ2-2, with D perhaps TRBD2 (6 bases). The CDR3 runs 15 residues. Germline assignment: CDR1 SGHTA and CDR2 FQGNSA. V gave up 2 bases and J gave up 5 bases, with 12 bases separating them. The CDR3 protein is CASSLSGVGTGELFF. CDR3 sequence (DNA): TGTGCCAGCAGCTTATCGGGAGTAGGGACCGGGGAGCTGTTTTTT.

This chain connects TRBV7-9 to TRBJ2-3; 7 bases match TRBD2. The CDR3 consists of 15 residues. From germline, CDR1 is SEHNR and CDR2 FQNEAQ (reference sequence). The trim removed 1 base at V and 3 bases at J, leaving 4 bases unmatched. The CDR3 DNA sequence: TGTGCCAGCAGCTTAGGGGCGGGAGTTACAGATACGCAGTATTTT. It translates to CASSLGAGVTDTQYF.

The CDR3 loop reads CASSPAARETQYF. The CDR3, as DNA: TGTGCCAGCAGCCCTGCCGCCAGAGAGACCCAGTACTTC. The chain uses TRBV6-6 and TRBJ2-5; D uncertain. Germline lookup yields CDR1 MNHNY and CDR2 SVGAGI (reference sequence). This CDR3 is 13 amino acids long. Trimming removed 6 bases at V and 4 bases at J, with 12 bases between.

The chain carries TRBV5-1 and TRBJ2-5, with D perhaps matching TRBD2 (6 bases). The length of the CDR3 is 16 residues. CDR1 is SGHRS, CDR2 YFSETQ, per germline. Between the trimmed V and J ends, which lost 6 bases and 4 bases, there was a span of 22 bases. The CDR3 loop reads CASTLDPTSWGETQYF. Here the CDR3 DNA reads TGCGCCAGCACCCTCGACCCGACTAGTTGGGGAGAGACCCAGTACTTC. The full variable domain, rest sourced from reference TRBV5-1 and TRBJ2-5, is KAGVTQTPRYLIKTRGQQVTLSCSPISGHRSVSWYQQTPGQGLQFLFEYFSETQRNKGNFPGRFSGRQFSNSRSEMNVSTLELGDSALYLCASTLDPTSWGETQYFGPGTRLLVL.

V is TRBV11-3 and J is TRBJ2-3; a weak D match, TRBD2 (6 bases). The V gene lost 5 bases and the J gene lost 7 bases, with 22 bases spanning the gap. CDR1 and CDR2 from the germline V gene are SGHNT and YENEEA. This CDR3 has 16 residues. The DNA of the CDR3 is TGTGCCAGCAGCCGCGGAGGCGGGACCGAGGGTTATACGCAGTATTTT. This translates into CASSRGGGTEGYTQYF. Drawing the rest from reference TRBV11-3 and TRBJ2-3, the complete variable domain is EAGVVQSPRYKIIEKKQPVAFWCNPISGHNTLYWYLQNLGQGPELLIRYENEEAVDDSQLPKDRFSAERLKGVDSTLKIQPAELGDSAVYLCASSRGGGTEGYTQYFGPGTRLTVL.

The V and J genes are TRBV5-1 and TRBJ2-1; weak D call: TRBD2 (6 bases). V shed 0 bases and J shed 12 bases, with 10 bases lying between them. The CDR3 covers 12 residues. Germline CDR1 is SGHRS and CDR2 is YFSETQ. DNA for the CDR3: TGCGCCAGCAGCTTGGAACGACTAGGGCAGTTCTTC. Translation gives CASSLERLGQFF.

CDR3 in amino acids: CSVIGRGDRGSSYEQYF. CDR3 sequence (DNA): TGCAGCGTTATAGGTCGGGGGGACAGGGGGTCCTCCTACGAGCAGTACTTC. The chain carries TRBV29-1 and TRBJ2-7; 11 bases map to TRBD1. This CDR3 is 17 amino acids long. Germline values: CDR1 SQVTM, CDR2 ANQGSEA. V dropped 5 bases and J dropped 0; count of bases not matched to a gene: 12.

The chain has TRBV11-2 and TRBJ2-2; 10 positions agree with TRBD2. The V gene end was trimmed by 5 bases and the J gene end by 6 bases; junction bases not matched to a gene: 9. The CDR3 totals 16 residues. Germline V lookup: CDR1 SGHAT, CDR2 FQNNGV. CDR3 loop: CASSLTGTSASGELFF. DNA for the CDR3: TGTGCCAGCAGCCTCACCGGGACTAGCGCCTCCGGGGAGCTGTTTTTT.

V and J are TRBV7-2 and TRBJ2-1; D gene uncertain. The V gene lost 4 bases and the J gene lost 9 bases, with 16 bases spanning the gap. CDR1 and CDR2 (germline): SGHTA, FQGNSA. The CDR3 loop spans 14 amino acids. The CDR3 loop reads CASSSLGSAIEQFF. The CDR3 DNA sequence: TGTGCCAGCAGCTCCCTCGGGTCTGCAATTGAGCAGTTCTTC.

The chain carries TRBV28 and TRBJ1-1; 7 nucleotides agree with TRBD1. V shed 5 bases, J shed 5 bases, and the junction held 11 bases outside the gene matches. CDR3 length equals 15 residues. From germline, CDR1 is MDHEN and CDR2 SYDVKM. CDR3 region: CASSTTGDVGTEAFF. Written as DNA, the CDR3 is TGTGCCAGCAGTACCACAGGGGATGTAGGAACTGAAGCTTTCTTT.

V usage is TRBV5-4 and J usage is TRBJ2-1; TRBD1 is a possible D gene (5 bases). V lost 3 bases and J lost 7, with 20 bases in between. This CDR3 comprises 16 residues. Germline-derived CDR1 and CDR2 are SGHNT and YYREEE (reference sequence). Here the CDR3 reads CASSSRRGQGSNEQFF. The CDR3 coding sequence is TGTGCCAGCAGCTCCCGTAGGGGCCAGGGTAGTAATGAGCAGTTCTTC.

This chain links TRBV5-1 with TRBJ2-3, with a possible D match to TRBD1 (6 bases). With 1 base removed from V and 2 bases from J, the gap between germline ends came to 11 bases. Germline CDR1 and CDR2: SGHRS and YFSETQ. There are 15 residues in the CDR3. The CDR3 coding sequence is TGCGCCAGCAGCTTGCTGGACAGTACCACAGATACGCAGTATTTT. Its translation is CASSLLDSTTDTQYF. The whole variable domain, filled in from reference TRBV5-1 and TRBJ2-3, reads KAGVTQTPRYLIKTRGQQVTLSCSPISGHRSVSWYQQTPGQGLQFLFEYFSETQRNKGNFPGRFSGRQFSNSRSEMNVSTLELGDSALYLCASSLLDSTTDTQYFGPGTRLTVL.

The DNA of the CDR3 is TGTGCCAGCAGTGTTAATAGCGGGACGACAGATACGCAGTATTTT. Amino acid sequence: CASSVNSGTTDTQYF. The chain links TRBV2 to TRBJ2-3; 8 bases line up with TRBD2. The CDR3 consists of 15 residues. The V gene's germline CDR1 is SNHLY and CDR2 FYNNEI. J lost 3 bases, V lost 4 bases, and 6 bases had no gene match.

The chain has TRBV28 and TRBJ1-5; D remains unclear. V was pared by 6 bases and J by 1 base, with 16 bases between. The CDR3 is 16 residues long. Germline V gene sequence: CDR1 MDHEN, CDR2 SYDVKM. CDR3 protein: CASRSPIEMSNQPQHF. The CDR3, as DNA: TGTGCCAGCAGGAGTCCCATAGAGATGAGCAATCAGCCCCAGCATTTT.

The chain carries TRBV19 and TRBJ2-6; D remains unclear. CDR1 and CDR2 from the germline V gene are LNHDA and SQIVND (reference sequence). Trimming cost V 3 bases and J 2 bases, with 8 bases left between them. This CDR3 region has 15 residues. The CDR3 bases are TGTGCCAGTAGTATGTACATCGCTGGGGCCAACGTCCTGACTTTC. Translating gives CASSMYIAGANVLTF.

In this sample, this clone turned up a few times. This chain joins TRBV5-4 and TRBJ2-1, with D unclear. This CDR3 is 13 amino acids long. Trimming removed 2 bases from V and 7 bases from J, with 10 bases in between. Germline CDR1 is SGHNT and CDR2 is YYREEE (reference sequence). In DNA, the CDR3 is TGTGCCAGCAGCTTAGATGAGAGGAATGAGCAGTTCTTC. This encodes CASSLDERNEQFF.

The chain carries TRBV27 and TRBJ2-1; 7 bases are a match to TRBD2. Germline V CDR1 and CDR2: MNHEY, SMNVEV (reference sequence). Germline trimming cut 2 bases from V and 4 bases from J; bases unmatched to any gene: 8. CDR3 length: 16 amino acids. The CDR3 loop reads CASSLPPAGDYNEQFF. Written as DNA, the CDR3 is TGTGCCAGCAGTTTACCACCGGCGGGAGATTACAATGAGCAGTTCTTC.

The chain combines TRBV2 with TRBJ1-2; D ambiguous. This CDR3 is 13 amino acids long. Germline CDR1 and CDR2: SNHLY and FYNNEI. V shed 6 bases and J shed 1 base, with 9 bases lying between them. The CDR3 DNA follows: TGTGCCAGCAGGGGCAGGATTAACTATGGCTACACCTTC. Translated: CASRGRINYGYTF.

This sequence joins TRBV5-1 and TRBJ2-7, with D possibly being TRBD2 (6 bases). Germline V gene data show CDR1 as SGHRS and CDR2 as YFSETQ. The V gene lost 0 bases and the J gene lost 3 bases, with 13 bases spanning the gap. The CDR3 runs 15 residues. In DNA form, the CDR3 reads TGCGCCAGCAGCTTGGTAGTAGCGGACGTCTACGAGCAGTACTTC. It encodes CASSLVVADVYEQYF.

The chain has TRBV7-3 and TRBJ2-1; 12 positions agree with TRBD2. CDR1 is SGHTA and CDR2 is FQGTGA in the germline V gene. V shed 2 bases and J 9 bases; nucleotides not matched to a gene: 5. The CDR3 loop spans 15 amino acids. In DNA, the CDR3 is TGTGCCAGCAGCTTAGCGACTAGCGGGAGTTTTGAGCAGTTCTTC. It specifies CASSLATSGSFEQFF. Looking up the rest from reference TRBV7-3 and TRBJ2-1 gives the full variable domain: GAGVSQTPSNKVTEKGKYVELRCDPISGHTALYWYRQSLGQGPEFLIYFQGTGAADDSGLPNDRFFAVRPEGSVSTLKIQRTERGDSAVYLCASSLATSGSFEQFFGPGTRLTVL.

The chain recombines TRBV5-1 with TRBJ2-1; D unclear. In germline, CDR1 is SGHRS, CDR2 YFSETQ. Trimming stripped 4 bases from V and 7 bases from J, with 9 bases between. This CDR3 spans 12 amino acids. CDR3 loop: CASSQNRNEQFF. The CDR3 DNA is TGCGCCAGCAGCCAAAACAGAAATGAGCAGTTCTTC.

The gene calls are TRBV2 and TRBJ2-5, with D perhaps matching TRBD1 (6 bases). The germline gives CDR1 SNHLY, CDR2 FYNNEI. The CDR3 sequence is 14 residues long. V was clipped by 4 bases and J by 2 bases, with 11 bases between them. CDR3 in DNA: TGTGCCAGCAGTGGGCAGGGGAAACAAGAGACCCAGTACTTC. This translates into CASSGQGKQETQYF.